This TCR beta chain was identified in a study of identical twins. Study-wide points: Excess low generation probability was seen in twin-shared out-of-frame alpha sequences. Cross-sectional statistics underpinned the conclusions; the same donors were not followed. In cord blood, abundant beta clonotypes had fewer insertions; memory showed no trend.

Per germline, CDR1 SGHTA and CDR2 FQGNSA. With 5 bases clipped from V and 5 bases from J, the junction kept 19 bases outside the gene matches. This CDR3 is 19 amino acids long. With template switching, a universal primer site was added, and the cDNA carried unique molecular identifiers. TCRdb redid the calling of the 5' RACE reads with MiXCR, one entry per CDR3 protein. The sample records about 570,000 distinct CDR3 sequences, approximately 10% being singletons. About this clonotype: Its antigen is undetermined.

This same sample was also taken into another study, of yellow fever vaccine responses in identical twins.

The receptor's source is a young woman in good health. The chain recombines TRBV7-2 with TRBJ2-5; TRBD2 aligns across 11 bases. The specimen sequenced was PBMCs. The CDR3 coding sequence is TGTGCCAGCAGCCCAGCTTTGTTAGCGGGGGGGGGGTCCCAGGAGACCCAGTACTTC. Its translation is CASSPALLAGGGSQETQYF.